The following is a T cell receptor (beta chain) sequence with its context. This record comes from a study of CD8 T cells in Susac syndrome. V shed 5 bases and J shed 0 bases, with 19 bases lying between them. Germline assignment: CDR1 SEHNR and CDR2 FQNEAQ (reference sequence). CDR3 length equals 17 residues. The RNA, about 0.5 to 1 ug, was put through reverse transcription using random hexamers. Multiplex PCR with immunoSEQ amplified the TCR beta CDR3 across 54 Vbeta and 13 Jbeta. From the immunoSEQ multiplex PCR reads, TCRdb called clonotypes with MiXCR, one entry per CDR3 protein. The sample lists 300,000 or so distinct CDR3 sequences, around 90% occurring once. Peripheral blood CD8+ and CD4+ T cells were profiled by TCR beta sequencing. Negative magnetic isolation gave CD8+ and CD4+ cells; FACS enriched CD8+ TEMRA.

The V call is TRBV7-9, the J call TRBJ1-1, with a weak D call TRBD1 (6 bases). Input material: CD4+ T cells from PBMCs. This receptor was taken from a human donor with multiple sclerosis. CDR3 nucleotide sequence: TGTGCCAGCAGCCTGCGGGCGGGGGGCGTTATGAACACTGAAGCTTTCTTT. Residues: CASSLRAGGVMNTEAFF.